This T cell receptor (beta chain) was captured by sequencing in a study of OX40 agonist ivuxolimab in advanced cancers. The study's findings and limits: The authors did not determine the antigen specificity of the expanded peripheral T cells.

A note on this clone: Its antigen is as yet unknown.

CDR3 length equals 15 residues. Trimming took off 6 bases at V and 5 bases at J, with 19 bases between the two ends. Germline V lookup: CDR1 MNHNS, CDR2 SASEGT. Generated by immunoSEQ multiplex PCR, the TCRdb table keeps only in-frame clones and is missing some. The sample contains about 95,000 clones, about 91% of which appear only once. The source was CD4+ or CD8+ T cells sorted from blood, collected in a trial of the OX40 agonist ivuxolimab. The sequence derives from an adult with an advanced solid tumor such as melanoma, head and neck, liver or kidney cancer. This rearrangement joins TRBV6-1 to TRBJ1-1; D unresolved. CDR3 coding DNA: TGTGCCAGCAGAACCCTGACGGTGCTTCTAACTGAAGCTTTCTTT. It translates to CASRTLTVLLTEAFF.